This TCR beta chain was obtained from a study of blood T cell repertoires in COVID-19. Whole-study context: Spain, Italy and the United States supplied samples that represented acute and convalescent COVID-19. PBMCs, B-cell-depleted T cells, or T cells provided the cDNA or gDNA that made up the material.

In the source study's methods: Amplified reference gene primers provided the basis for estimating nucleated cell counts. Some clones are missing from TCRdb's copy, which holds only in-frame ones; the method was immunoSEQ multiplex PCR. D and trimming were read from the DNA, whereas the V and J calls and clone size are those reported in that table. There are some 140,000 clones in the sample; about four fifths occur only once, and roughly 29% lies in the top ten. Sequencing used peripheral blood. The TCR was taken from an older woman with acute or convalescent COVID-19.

CDR3 sequence (DNA): TGTGCCAGTAGTAGAGGAACGGGTCAATCCTACAATGAGCAGTTCTTC. This sequence encodes CASSRGTGQSYNEQFF. The rearrangement links TRBV19 to TRBJ2-1; D not resolved. The CDR3 sequence is 16 residues long. CDR1 is LNHDA, CDR2 SQIVND, per germline (reference sequence). Trimming pared 4 bases from V and 1 base from J, leaving 14 bases between.